One and the same sample provided the 27 T cell receptor beta chains below, sequenced in a study of glioma-infiltrating T cells after dendritic cell vaccination. Method: immunoSEQ multiplex PCR; TCRdb's copy keeps in-frame clones and lacks some. The sample includes around 37,000 clones, approximately 80% of them seen just once. Sequencing used blood, obtained before dendritic cell vaccination. These receptors were obtained from a human donor with glioblastoma.

This clone is labeled as medium-sized (0.01 to 0.1%). The CDR3 bases are TGTGCCAGCAGCGTAGGTGAGGGGGTAAGAACCGGGGAGCTGTTTTTT. It codes for CASSVGEGVRTGELFF. V usage is TRBV9 and J usage is TRBJ2-2; D may be TRBD1 (6 bases). Trimming pared 0 bases from V and 5 bases from J, leaving 14 bases between. The CDR3 has 16 residues. Germline CDR1 reads SGDLS; CDR2 reads YYNGEE.

CDR3 region: CASSEGGSNEKLFF. CDR3 nucleotide sequence: TGTGCCAGCAGTGAGGGGGGATCTAATGAAAAACTGTTTTTT. The V and J genes are TRBV2 and TRBJ1-4; a possible D gene is TRBD1 (5 bases). The V gene lost 3 bases and the J gene lost 3 bases, with 8 bases spanning the gap. Germline V CDR1 and CDR2: SNHLY, FYNNEI. This CDR3 has 14 residues.

The J gene is TRBJ2-3, the V gene TRBV15, with 9 nucleotides matching TRBD2. The V and J ends lost 2 bases and 1 base, in that order; junction bases with no gene match: 7. The V gene's germline CDR1 is LNHNV and CDR2 YYDKDF (reference sequence). CDR3 length: 17 amino acids. The DNA of the CDR3 is TGTGCCACCAGCAGACCACTGGGACTAGCCCGCACAGATACGCAGTATTTT. Amino acids: CATSRPLGLARTDTQYF.

This clone was observed a few times. This sequence joins TRBV19 and TRBJ2-1, with D possibly matching TRBD1 (6 bases). Germline V gene data show CDR1 as LNHDA and CDR2 as SQIVND (reference sequence). Between the trimmed V and J ends, which lost 1 base and 10 bases, there was a span of 23 bases. This CDR3 has 17 residues. The CDR3 DNA is TGTGCCAGTAGTATAGCACACCGCCGACAGGAGAAAAGCGAGCAGTTCTTC. Its translation: CASSIAHRRQEKSEQFF.

The chain couples TRBV6-5 to TRBJ2-2; 9 nucleotides match TRBD1. There are 15 residues in the CDR3. V was clipped by 5 bases and J by 4 bases; unmatched bases: 5. Germline V gives CDR1 MNHEY, CDR2 SVGAGI. CDR3 DNA sequence: TGTGCCAGCAGTCAGGACAGGGGTCGCACCGGGGAGCTGTTTTTT. Protein product: CASSQDRGRTGELFF.

This clone came up once. The V call is TRBV6-1, the J call TRBJ1-3; D possibly corresponds to TRBD1 (5 bases). The germline CDR1 and CDR2 sequences are MNHNS and SASEGT. V lost 6 bases and J 0 bases, leaving 12 bases between the germline ends. This CDR3 is 15 amino acids long. CDR3 DNA sequence: TGTGCCAGCAGATCAGGGTATAACTCTGGAAACACCATATATTTT. Translating it yields CASRSGYNSGNTIYF.

The rearrangement joins TRBV30 to TRBJ1-5, with D hard to call. Germline CDR1 reads GTSNPN; CDR2 reads SVGIG (reference sequence). With 2 bases removed from V and 1 base from J, the gap between germline ends came to 12 bases. The CDR3 extends over 15 amino acids. Here the CDR3 reads CAWSTPRWSNQPQHF. In DNA form, the CDR3 reads TGTGCCTGGAGTACACCCCGATGGAGCAATCAGCCCCAGCATTTT.

This rearrangement joins TRBV2 to TRBJ2-5; D possibly corresponds to TRBD1 (6 bases). TRBJ2-7 explains the end of the DNA better; the J call may be wrong. CDR3 length: 12 residues. CDR1 is SNHLY, CDR2 FYNNEI, per germline. This CDR3 is CASSGVSYEQYF. CDR3 in DNA: TGTGCCAGCTCAGGGGTCTCCTACGAGCAGTACTTC.

The gene calls are TRBV30 and TRBJ2-5; 7 bases align to TRBD2. The CDR3 length is 13 residues. The J segment lost 5 bases and the V segment lost 6 bases, leaving 9 bases of the junction unmatched. Germline V gene lookup returns CDR1 GTSNPN and CDR2 SVGIG (reference sequence). CDR3: CACTWGGWETQYF. The CDR3 DNA follows: TGTGCCTGTACCTGGGGGGGGTGGGAGACCCAGTACTTC.

Turning to this clone: The junction departs from germline at one end; a sequencing error may be responsible. V and J are TRBV2 and TRBJ2-1; TRBD2 matches 12 bases. This CDR3 comprises 13 residues. The germline V gene has CDR1 SNHLY and CDR2 FYNNEI. CDR3 loop: CASSDLLAGGSLF. For the CDR3, the DNA is TGTGCCAGCAGTGATTTACTAGCGGGGGGAAGTCTCTTC.

The V call is TRBV2, the J call TRBJ2-5; D possibly corresponds to TRBD1 (5 bases). Trimming shortened V by 8 bases and J by 14 bases, and 24 bases separated the two germline ends. The germline V gene has CDR1 SNHLY and CDR2 FYNNEI. This CDR3 spans 13 amino acids. Here the CDR3 reads CASLYSDSLLFYF. In nucleotides, the CDR3 is TGTGCCAGCCTTTACTCAGACAGTCTCCTATTCTACTTC.

In nucleotides, the CDR3 is TGTGCCAGCAGCCCGCGCCCCTCCGGTATCTACGAGCAGTACTTC. Protein: CASSPRPSGIYEQYF. The rearrangement links TRBV25-1 to TRBJ2-7; D is undetermined. V shed 6 bases and J shed 3 bases, with 18 bases lying between them. The CDR3 totals 15 residues. Germline CDR1 reads MGHDK; CDR2 reads SYGVNS.

The chain joins TRBV5-1 to TRBJ2-7; a weak D match, TRBD2 (5 bases). With 1 base removed from V and 4 bases from J, the gap between germline ends came to 12 bases. This CDR3 is 14 amino acids long. From germline, CDR1 is SGHRS and CDR2 YFSETQ. CDR3 sequence: CASSLNGVVYEQYF. The CDR3 DNA reads as TGCGCCAGCAGCTTGAACGGGGTGGTTTACGAGCAGTACTTC.

The chain joins TRBV11-1 to TRBJ2-7, with 9 bases matching TRBD1. This CDR3 region has 14 residues. The trim removed 3 bases at V and 4 bases at J, leaving 4 bases unmatched. CDR1 and CDR2 (germline): SGHAT, FQDESV (reference sequence). The CDR3 bases are TGTGCCAGCAGCTTGGACAGGGGAGAGTACGAGCAGTACTTC. Its protein product is CASSLDRGEYEQYF. The complete variable domain, with remaining parts taken from reference TRBV11-1 and TRBJ2-7, reads EAEVAQSPRYKITEKSQAVAFWCDPISGHATLYWYRQILGQGPELLVQFQDESVVDDSQLPKDRFSAERLKGVDSTLKIQPAELGDSAMYLCASSLDRGEYEQYFGPGTRLTVT.

Comment on this clone: Other DNA sequences within the sample encode an identical CDR3. V usage is TRBV5-1 and J usage is TRBJ1-2; 7 bases map to TRBD1. Germline CDR1 SGHRS, CDR2 YFSETQ. The V segment lost 0 bases and the J segment 3 bases; nucleotides outside the gene matches: 8. CDR3 length: 16 residues. The CDR3 is CASSLGRGFGYYGYTF. CDR3 DNA: TGCGCCAGCAGCTTGGGCAGGGGGTTTGGGTACTATGGCTACACCTTC.

This chain joins TRBV6-5 and TRBJ1-4, with TRBD1 identical over 10 bases. The germline V gene encodes CDR1 MNHEY and CDR2 SVGAGI. The V segment lost 6 bases and the J segment 10 bases; nucleotides outside the gene matches: 8. This CDR3 has 14 residues. CDR3 DNA: TGTGCCAGCAGCAAGGGACAGGGGCCGGGAAAACTGTTTTTT. This sequence encodes CASSKGQGPGKLFF.

The rearrangement links TRBV5-1 to TRBJ2-5; 9 nucleotides agree with TRBD2. This CDR3 contains 16 residues. CDR1 and CDR2 from the germline V gene are SGHRS and YFSETQ. Trimming at V came to 4 bases and at J to 5 bases, leaving 12 bases not matched to a gene. CDR3 amino acids: CASSPNAGGPGETQYF. The DNA of the CDR3 is TGCGCCAGCAGCCCTAATGCGGGGGGGCCGGGGGAGACCCAGTACTTC. The complete variable domain, with remaining parts taken from reference TRBV5-1 and TRBJ2-5, reads KAGVTQTPRYLIKTRGQQVTLSCSPISGHRSVSWYQQTPGQGLQFLFEYFSETQRNKGNFPGRFSGRQFSNSRSEMNVSTLELGDSALYLCASSPNAGGPGETQYFGPGTRLLVL.

The chain is built from TRBV5-6 and TRBJ2-3, with 11 nucleotides matching TRBD1. Germline CDR1 is SGHDT and CDR2 is YYEEEE. CDR3 length equals 15 residues. The V gene end was trimmed by 4 bases and the J gene end by 5 bases; junction bases not matched to a gene: 6. The CDR3 sequence: CASSPTGQGGDTQYF. The CDR3, as DNA: TGTGCCAGCAGCCCCACGGGACAGGGGGGAGATACGCAGTATTTT.

The J gene is TRBJ1-5, the V gene TRBV10-1, with TRBD1 identical over 10 bases. The V gene end was trimmed by 4 bases and the J gene end by 2 bases; junction bases not matched to a gene: 17. Looked up from germline, CDR1 is WNHNN and CDR2 is SYGVQD (reference sequence). The CDR3 is made up of 20 amino acids. CDR3 sequence reads: CASSGRVGQGVNVGNQPQHF. In nucleotides, the CDR3 is TGCGCCAGCAGTGGACGAGTCGGACAGGGGGTGAATGTGGGCAATCAGCCCCAGCATTTT.

The V call is TRBV6-9, the J call TRBJ2-7, with a tentative D call TRBD1 (5 bases). V lost 8 bases and J lost 3, with 8 bases in between. CDR1 and CDR2 (germline): MNHGY, SVAAGI. The length of the CDR3 is 11 residues. The CDR3 spells CASQGSYEQYF. The CDR3 DNA is TGTGCCAGCCAGGGAAGCTACGAGCAGTACTTC.

The rearrangement joins TRBV30 to TRBJ1-5; TRBD1 is a possible D gene (5 bases). V gave up 2 bases and J gave up 2 bases, with 13 bases separating them. CDR1 is GTSNPN and CDR2 is SVGIG in the germline V gene (reference sequence). The CDR3 spans 15 residues. The CDR3 DNA reads as TGTGCCTGGAGTCCGCGGGGGGTGGGCAATCAGCCCCAGCATTTT. Amino acids: CAWSPRGVGNQPQHF.

The V call is TRBV11-3, the J call TRBJ2-5; 8 nucleotides line up with TRBD1. This CDR3 is built from 16 residues. V lost 5 bases and J lost 1; bases outside the gene matches: 9. CDR1 and CDR2 (germline): SGHNT, YENEEA. The CDR3: CASSPGGGALQETQYF. DNA of the CDR3: TGTGCCAGCAGCCCAGGGGGCGGGGCCCTCCAAGAGACCCAGTACTTC.

This chain connects TRBV4-1 to TRBJ1-1, with a possible D match to TRBD1 (5 bases). CDR3 length: 15 amino acids. Germline-derived CDR1 and CDR2 are MGHRA and YSYEKL. V lost 3 bases and J 4 bases, leaving 15 bases between the germline ends. The CDR3 region has the DNA TGCGCCAGCAGCCACGGCGGGGGAGGCCTCACTGAAGCTTTCTTT. Amino acid sequence: CASSHGGGGLTEAFF.

The chain couples TRBV19 to TRBJ1-5; D gene ambiguous. Looked up from germline, CDR1 is LNHDA and CDR2 is SQIVND (reference sequence). This CDR3 has 14 residues. Trimming took off 3 bases at V and 2 bases at J, with 8 bases between the two ends. The CDR3 protein is CASSIGRGNQPQHF. As DNA, the CDR3 is TGTGCCAGTAGTATTGGGCGTGGCAATCAGCCCCAGCATTTT.

V gene TRBV6-5 combines with J gene TRBJ1-6, with 10 positions matching TRBD1. Germline values: CDR1 MNHEY, CDR2 SVGAGI. CDR3 length: 15 residues. The junction had 7 bases not matched to a gene; V was cut back by 6 bases and J by 8 bases. The CDR3 loop reads CASRSPGQGYSPLHF. CDR3 in DNA: TGTGCCAGCAGGAGCCCGGGACAGGGGTATTCACCCCTCCACTTT.

This rearrangement joins TRBV2 to TRBJ1-1, with 8 bases that match TRBD1. Germline lookup yields CDR1 SNHLY and CDR2 FYNNEI. The CDR3 covers 14 residues. V lost 6 bases to trimming and J lost 11 bases; unmatched junction nucleotides: 14. Here the CDR3 reads CASSTDRGVLRAFF. The CDR3 DNA sequence: TGTGCCAGCAGCACCGACAGGGGAGTACTAAGGGCTTTCTTT.

The J gene is TRBJ2-1, the V gene TRBV15; D is possibly TRBD1 (6 bases). Germline V gene data show CDR1 as LNHNV and CDR2 as YYDKDF (reference sequence). Trimming shortened V by 0 bases and J by 6 bases, and 9 bases separated the two germline ends. The CDR3 runs to 14 residues. CDR3 coding DNA: TGTGCCACCAGCAGAGACAGGGGAAGCAATGAGCAGTTCTTC. Encoded protein: CATSRDRGSNEQFF.